This T cell receptor beta chain was captured by sequencing in a study of siplizumab effects on memory and regulatory T cells. Study findings and constraints: Naive T cells were seen as more diverse than memory cells and as major alloresponse contributors. With siplizumab, cumulative frequency of CD4+ memory-derived alloreactive sequences dropped significantly. Naive or memory phenotype assignment was not possible for roughly 80-97% of proliferating CD4+ or CD8+ clones. The alloreactive clones that mapped to unstimulated subsets made up only a minor fraction.

Sequenced by immunoSEQ multiplex PCR; TCRdb stores in-frame clones only, minus some. The sample has around 100,000 clones, approximately 90% seen once. Points on this clone: Its target is unknown.

Sample: Tregs sorted from blood. The source is a human donor in good health.

The CDR3 reads CASSLSEWVVDQPQHF. The CDR3 DNA is TGTGCCAGCAGTTTATCGGAGTGGGTAGTAGATCAGCCCCAGCATTTT. The J gene is TRBJ1-5, the V gene TRBV28; D gene unclear. This CDR3 region has 16 residues. Germline values: CDR1 MDHEN, CDR2 SYDVKM. The V end lost 1 base, the J end lost 5 bases, and 15 bases lay between the germline ends.